Listed here are 28 T cell receptor beta chains from one sample, sequenced in a study of T cells in Graves' hyperthyroidism and ophthalmopathy. Amplified TCR beta CDR3 regions derived from RNA transcripts. During a first-round RT-PCR of the TCR CDR3, the HTBI primer set was used. One entry per CDR3 protein results from TCRdb running MiXCR on the multiplex PCR reads. The sample has hundreds of thousands of distinct CDR3 sequences, about 15% seen once. The material sequenced was blood. These receptor sequences come from a young woman with Graves' ophthalmopathy.

This clonotype was picked up many times. CDR3: CASSPGEGDVYNEQFF. The CDR3, as DNA: TGTGCCAGCAGCCCCGGGGAGGGGGATGTTTATAATGAGCAGTTCTTC. The chain has TRBV3-1 and TRBJ2-1, with a possible D match to TRBD2 (7 bases). Trimming pared 4 bases from V and 7 bases from J, leaving 20 bases between. CDR1 and CDR2 (germline): LGHDT, YNNKEL (reference sequence). This CDR3 has 16 amino acids.

There are a few counts of this clonotype. This chain connects TRBV7-6 to TRBJ1-5; D call uncertain. The CDR3 totals 16 residues. V lost 1 base, J lost 4 bases, and 14 bases lay in between. Looked up from germline, CDR1 is SGHVS and CDR2 is FNYEAQ. The CDR3 DNA reads as TGTGCCAGCAGCTTAGAACCGGGTATGGGTAATCAGCCCCAGCATTTT. Its translation: CASSLEPGMGNQPQHF.

This clonotype was seen many times. The CDR3 DNA follows: TGTGCCAGCAGTTTACGAGGGGGTCTCTACGAGCAGTACTTC. Translated: CASSLRGGLYEQYF. The chain carries TRBV27 and TRBJ2-7, with D possibly being TRBD1 (6 bases). V lost 2 bases and J lost 3, with 11 bases in between. CDR3 size: 14 residues. Germline assignment: CDR1 MNHEY and CDR2 SMNVEV (reference sequence).

This clonotype appeared many times. The chain couples TRBV2 to TRBJ1-5; the match to TRBD1 covers 12 bases. V trimming: 8 bases; J trimming: 2 bases; junction bases outside the gene matches: 7. This CDR3 spans 16 amino acids. The germline gives CDR1 SNHLY, CDR2 FYNNEI. CDR3 amino acids: CASAGTGGRGNQPQHF. Here the CDR3 DNA reads TGTGCCAGCGCGGGGACAGGGGGCAGGGGCAATCAGCCCCAGCATTTT.

Only a few counts were recorded for this clonotype. This sequence joins TRBV7-9 and TRBJ2-7; 9 bases are shared with TRBD1. The CDR3 has 16 amino acids. Trimming at V came to 5 bases and at J to 4 bases, leaving 12 bases not matched to a gene. Germline CDR1 is SEHNR and CDR2 is FQNEAQ (reference sequence). The CDR3 sequence: CASSDSTGTGKYEQYF. As DNA, the CDR3 is TGTGCCAGCAGCGATTCTACCGGGACAGGGAAGTACGAGCAGTACTTC.

As to this clonotype: A read error may be the cause here, since a much bigger clone is one base away. The chain couples TRBV12-5 to TRBJ1-2; D possibly corresponds to TRBD1 (5 bases). This CDR3 comprises 14 residues. CDR1 and CDR2 from the germline V gene are LGHNT and FRNRAP. Deletions cut 1 base from V and 3 bases from J, with 9 bases between. In DNA, the CDR3 is TGTGCTAGTGGTTTGGACCAGGGCTACTATGGCTACACCTTC. Translated: CASGLDQGYYGYTF.

V is TRBV4-1 and J is TRBJ1-2; tentative D call: TRBD1 (5 bases). Trimming cost V 1 base and J 7 bases, with 10 bases left between them. This CDR3 comprises 13 residues. CDR1 is MGHRA and CDR2 is YSYEKL in the germline V gene. CDR3 bases: TGCGCCAGCAGCCAAGTCTCCCAGGGTGGCTACACCTTC. Translation gives CASSQVSQGGYTF.

The chain is built from TRBV29-1 and TRBJ2-3, with D possibly TRBD2 on 6 matching bases. Germline CDR1 is SQVTM and CDR2 is ANQGSEA. V was clipped by 7 bases and J by 0 bases, with 11 bases between them. CDR3 length: 13 amino acids. The CDR3 nucleotides read TGCAGCGCGCCCCGGGAGAGCACAGATACGCAGTATTTT. Its translation is CSAPRESTDTQYF.

Ten or more counts support this clonotype. The chain carries TRBV27 and TRBJ2-7; the D gene could be TRBD1 or TRBD2 (6 bases each). The germline V gene has CDR1 MNHEY and CDR2 SMNVEV (reference sequence). The CDR3 is 15 amino acids. Trimming removed 2 bases at V and 0 bases at J, with 11 bases between. The CDR3: CASSLRGTTSYEQYF. The CDR3 nucleotides read TGTGCCAGCAGTTTACGGGGGACAACCTCCTACGAGCAGTACTTC.

A few counts support this clonotype. The gene calls are TRBV29-1 and TRBJ2-5, with TRBD2 matching 8 bases. This CDR3 contains 14 residues. J lost 4 bases, V lost 4 bases, and 8 bases had no gene match. CDR1 SQVTM and CDR2 ANQGSEA come from the germline V gene. DNA for the CDR3: TGCAGCGTTGTTCAGCGGGAGACGTTAGAGACCCAGTACTTC. Protein product: CSVVQRETLETQYF.

The chain couples TRBV6-1 to TRBJ2-1; 7 bases map to TRBD2. CDR3 size: 12 residues. Per the germline V gene, CDR1 is MNHNS and CDR2 is SASEGT. With V trimmed by 10 bases and J by 7 bases, 7 bases remained unmatched. The CDR3: CATEGLQNEQFF. Here the CDR3 DNA reads TGTGCCACCGAGGGACTACAGAATGAGCAGTTCTTC.

This clonotype was recorded at least ten times. The chain carries TRBV12-3 or TRBV12-4 and TRBJ2-1; 10 bases align to TRBD2. With 6 bases clipped from V and 4 bases from J, the junction kept 6 bases outside the gene matches. The CDR3 loop spans 15 amino acids. The DNA of the CDR3 is TGTGCCAGCAGACCCCTAGCGGGGGTATACAATGAGCAGTTCTTC. The encoded protein is CASRPLAGVYNEQFF.

Points on this clonotype: One end of the junction varies from germline; a read error may be responsible. The CDR3 nucleotides are TGTGCCAGCAGCCTGGGGGAAAACACTGAAGCTCTCTTT. It specifies CASSLGENTEALF. The chain combines TRBV3-1 with TRBJ1-1; D might be TRBD1 (5 bases). CDR3 length equals 13 residues. Germline lookup yields CDR1 LGHDT and CDR2 YNNKEL (reference sequence).

The chain links TRBV6-1 to TRBJ1-1, with 9 bases aligning to TRBD1. CDR3 length: 15 residues. Germline V gene sequence: CDR1 MNHNS, CDR2 SASEGT. V was clipped by 8 bases and J by 5 bases; unmatched bases: 12. The CDR3 spells CASVLVQGAVTEAFF. In DNA form, the CDR3 reads TGTGCCAGCGTCTTAGTACAGGGGGCGGTTACTGAAGCTTTCTTT.

CDR3 coding DNA: TGCGCCAGCAGCCAAGATAGGGGCGGGAGGCTCTACAATGAGCAGTTCTTC. Its protein product is CASSQDRGGRLYNEQFF. The chain uses TRBV4-3 and TRBJ2-1, with 8 bases fitting TRBD2. Germline V CDR1 and CDR2: LGHNA, YSLEER. The CDR3 has 17 amino acids. Losses at the gene ends were 0 bases for V and 3 bases for J; bases not matched to a gene: 7.

V and J are TRBV20-1 and TRBJ2-7; TRBD2 matches 10 bases. CDR1 and CDR2 from the germline V gene are DFQATT and SNEGSKA (reference sequence). Trimming at V came to 2 bases and at J to 2 bases, leaving 6 bases not matched to a gene. The CDR3 has 15 residues. DNA of the CDR3: TGCAGTGCTAGATCCGAGCGGGAGGGCCCCTACGAGCAGTACTTC. Its protein product is CSARSEREGPYEQYF.

This clonotype was observed at least ten times. CDR3 loop: CASSPGTGASGRAYNEQFF. Here the CDR3 DNA reads TGTGCCAGCAGCCCCGGGACAGGAGCTAGCGGGAGGGCTTACAATGAGCAGTTCTTC. This chain uses TRBV7-8 with TRBJ2-1; 12 positions match TRBD2. The CDR3 totals 19 residues. The V gene end was trimmed by 5 bases and the J gene end by 4 bases; junction bases not matched to a gene: 15. Per the germline V gene, CDR1 is SGHVS and CDR2 is FQNEAQ.

The chain joins TRBV12-3 or TRBV12-4 to TRBJ2-5; D is unclear. There are 14 residues in the CDR3. With 3 bases removed from V and 1 base from J, the gap between germline ends came to 9 bases. The CDR3 DNA sequence: TGTGCCAGCAGTTTTTTAGCCGGCCAAGAGACCCAGTACTTC. As protein: CASSFLAGQETQYF.

This clonotype was seen more than once but under ten times. The V call is TRBV7-9, the J call TRBJ2-1; a possible D gene is TRBD2 (6 bases). Germline CDR1 and CDR2: SEHNR and FQNEAQ (reference sequence). The CDR3 is made up of 14 amino acids. Trimming took 5 bases from V and 2 from J, leaving 10 bases between them. The CDR3 loop reads CASSTGTPYNEQFF. The CDR3 DNA is TGTGCCAGCAGCACCGGGACTCCCTACAATGAGCAGTTCTTC. The whole variable domain, remainder taken from reference TRBV7-9 and TRBJ2-1, is DTGVSQNPRHKITKRGQNVTFRCDPISEHNRLYWYRQTLGQGPEFLTYFQNEAQLEKSRLLSDRFSAERPKGSFSTLEIQRTEQGDSAMYLCASSTGTPYNEQFFGPGTRLTVL.

This clonotype showed up just a few times. The gene calls are TRBV4-1 and TRBJ2-3, with D uncertain. The CDR3 totals 15 residues. Germline lookup yields CDR1 MGHRA and CDR2 YSYEKL. The V end was cut by 4 bases, the J end by 0 bases, with 11 bases between. The CDR3 DNA reads TGCGCCAGCAGCCCGGAGTCCTTTAGCACAGATACGCAGTATTTT. Translated, it gives CASSPESFSTDTQYF.

At least ten counts were recorded for this clonotype. CDR3 in amino acids: CSASQGAGEKLFF. For the CDR3, the DNA is TGCAGCGCCTCTCAGGGGGCTGGTGAAAAACTGTTTTTT. The chain is built from TRBV29-1 and TRBJ1-4; 8 nucleotides align to TRBD1. The CDR3 contains 13 residues. The ends lost 7 bases at V and 7 bases at J; junction bases unmatched: 8. Germline CDR1 SQVTM, CDR2 ANQGSEA.

The chain is built from TRBV29-1 and TRBJ1-1; D is undetermined. From germline, CDR1 is SQVTM and CDR2 ANQGSEA. V was clipped by 1 base and J by 10 bases, with 16 bases between them. The CDR3 has 13 residues. The CDR3 nucleotides are TGCAGCGTTGAAGTAGTCCCAGGCGACTCAGCTTTCTTT. Its protein product is CSVEVVPGDSAFF.

This clonotype was observed at least ten times. V and J are TRBV24-1 and TRBJ2-3; D gene ambiguous. The CDR3 length is 14 residues. Per the germline V gene, CDR1 is KGHDR and CDR2 is SFDVKD. Trimming shortened V by 3 bases and J by 0 bases, and 6 bases separated the two germline ends. CDR3 sequence (DNA): TGTGCCACCAGTGATCCGGACAGCACAGATACGCAGTATTTT. It is translated as CATSDPDSTDTQYF.

This clonotype was seen ten or more times. V usage is TRBV10-3 and J usage is TRBJ1-1; 11 positions agree with TRBD1. The CDR3 consists of 15 residues. From germline, CDR1 is ENHRY and CDR2 SYGVKD. The V and J ends lost 3 bases and 5 bases, in that order; junction bases with no gene match: 5. CDR3 in DNA: TGTGCCATCAGTGACCCCGGACAGGGGGCGACTGAAGCTTTCTTT. This codes for CAISDPGQGATEAFF.

This clonotype has more than one count but fewer than ten. This chain joins TRBV6-2 or TRBV6-3 and TRBJ2-2; D gene ambiguous. Between the trimmed V and J ends, which lost 0 bases and 4 bases, there was a span of 12 bases. Germline loops: CDR1 MNHEY, CDR2 SVGEGT. The CDR3 has 16 amino acids. The CDR3 protein is CASSYSKSSATGELFF. The CDR3 DNA reads as TGTGCCAGCAGTTACTCGAAAAGCTCGGCCACCGGGGAGCTGTTTTTT.

The sample holds many counts of this clonotype. The V and J genes are TRBV6-1 and TRBJ1-1, with D tentatively TRBD1 (6 bases). V shed 5 bases and J shed 10 bases, with 11 bases lying between them. Per the germline V gene, CDR1 is MNHNS and CDR2 is SASEGT. The CDR3 has 11 residues. The CDR3 here is CASSSQGGAFF. The DNA of the CDR3 is TGTGCCAGCAGTTCACAGGGCGGAGCTTTCTTT.

This clonotype has ten or more counts. V usage is TRBV28 and J usage is TRBJ1-2, with D uncertain. CDR1 is MDHEN, CDR2 SYDVKM, per germline. This CDR3 is 14 amino acids long. Trimming stripped 2 bases from V and 5 bases from J, with 12 bases between. CDR3 protein: CASSLAREGYGYTF. The CDR3 DNA reads TGTGCCAGCAGTTTAGCGCGGGAAGGGTATGGCTACACCTTC.

In regard to this clonotype: A much larger clonotype is one base distant, so this may be a read error. The J gene is TRBJ2-5, the V gene TRBV7-2; D is perhaps TRBD2 (5 bases). CDR3 size: 13 residues. From germline, CDR1 is SGHTA and CDR2 FQGNSA. Trimming took 2 bases from V and 4 from J, leaving 8 bases between them. The CDR3: CASSLRGLETQYF. The DNA of the CDR3 is TGTGCCAGCAGCTTACGGGGATTAGAGACCCAGTACTTC.